Listed here are 14 T cell receptor beta chains from one sample, sequenced in a study of graft-versus-host responses after intestinal transplantation. These receptors lack a known antigen. Generated by immunoSEQ multiplex PCR, the TCRdb table keeps only in-frame clones and is missing some. The table records 60,000 to 90,000 clones, 90% of them present only once. The sample in question was unstimulated CD8+ T cells sorted from spleen or lymph node cells, obtained before intestinal transplant. The receptors come from a human donor who received an intestinal transplant.

This clone turned up a few times. The CDR3 nucleotides are TGTGCCAGCAGCTTTCTGAGGGGGCCAGCTTTCTTT. Translated: CASSFLRGPAFF. This rearrangement joins TRBV5-6 to TRBJ1-1; the match to TRBD1 covers 7 bases. Germline values: CDR1 SGHDT, CDR2 YYEEEE. This CDR3 region has 12 residues. The trim removed 2 bases at V and 10 bases at J, leaving 5 bases unmatched. The entire variable domain, with the rest obtained from reference TRBV5-6 and TRBJ1-1, is as follows: DAGVTQSPTHLIKTRGQQVTLRCSPKSGHDTVSWYQQALGQGPQFIFQYYEEEERQRGNFPDRFSGHQFPNYSSELNVNALLLGDSALYLCASSFLRGPAFFGQGTRLTVV.

This clone was detected once. The chain carries TRBV7-3 and TRBJ2-3; 8 bases line up with TRBD1. The CDR3 is made up of 16 amino acids. V was pared by 2 bases and J by 2 bases, with 6 bases of the junction left unmatched. The germline CDR1 and CDR2 sequences are SGHTA and FQGTGA. CDR3 region: CASSLGRGLNTDTQYF. DNA of the CDR3: TGTGCCAGCAGCTTAGGCAGGGGGCTCAACACAGATACGCAGTATTTT.

This chain joins TRBV29-1 and TRBJ2-3; D remains ambiguous. CDR1 is SQVTM and CDR2 is ANQGSEA in the germline V gene. CDR3 length equals 14 residues. Trimming took off 4 bases at V and 0 bases at J, with 11 bases between the two ends. CDR3 sequence (DNA): TGCAGCGTTGTTTTGGCCCATAGCACAGATACGCAGTATTTT. Its translation: CSVVLAHSTDTQYF.

The chain has TRBV10-3 and TRBJ1-6, with D perhaps TRBD1 (5 bases). With 10 bases removed from V and 8 bases from J, the gap between germline ends came to 24 bases. This CDR3 comprises 16 residues. CDR1 is ENHRY and CDR2 is SYGVKD in the germline V gene. This CDR3 is CATSVPGRHTDSPLHF. CDR3 DNA sequence: TGTGCCACTAGCGTTCCGGGGCGGCACACAGATTCACCCCTCCACTTT.

The chain employs TRBV15 and TRBJ1-5; maybe TRBD1 (5 bases). Germline values: CDR1 LNHNV, CDR2 YYDKDF (reference sequence). The V end was cut by 5 bases, the J end by 5 bases, with 13 bases between. This CDR3 has 14 residues. CDR3 DNA sequence: TGTGCCACCAGCCCGGGGGGACCTTATCAGCCCCAGCATTTT. Residues: CATSPGGPYQPQHF. The whole variable domain, filled in from reference TRBV15 and TRBJ1-5, reads DAMVIQNPRYQVTQFGKPVTLSCSQTLNHNVMYWYQQKSSQAPKLLFHYYDKDFNNEADTPDNFQSRRPNTSFCFLDIRSPGLGDTAMYLCATSPGGPYQPQHFGDGTRLSIL.

The sample holds one count of this clone. This sequence joins TRBV29-1 and TRBJ2-7, with D possibly being TRBD2 (6 bases). Germline CDR1 reads SQVTM; CDR2 reads ANQGSEA. CDR3 length: 14 residues. With 3 bases removed from V and 0 bases from J, the gap between germline ends came to 12 bases. DNA of the CDR3: TGCAGCGTTGATTCTGGGGGGAGCTCCTACGAGCAGTACTTC. As protein: CSVDSGGSSYEQYF.

The genes are TRBV18 and TRBJ2-5; no definite D call. This CDR3 has 15 residues. Deletions cut 3 bases from V and 2 bases from J, with 13 bases between. Germline V gene lookup returns CDR1 KGHSH and CDR2 LQKENI. The CDR3 protein is CASSPPHYGQETQYF. For the CDR3, the DNA is TGTGCCAGCTCACCCCCCCACTACGGACAAGAGACCCAGTACTTC. The whole variable domain, remainder taken from reference TRBV18 and TRBJ2-5, is NAGVMQNPRHLVRRRGQEARLRCSPMKGHSHVYWYRQLPEEGLKFMVYLQKENIIDESGMPKERFSAEFPKEGPSILRIQQVVRGDSAAYFCASSPPHYGQETQYFGPGTRLLVL.

This rearrangement joins TRBV11-2 to TRBJ2-2; D is possibly TRBD1 (5 bases). The CDR3 sequence is 14 residues long. Germline values: CDR1 SGHAT, CDR2 FQNNGV. The V end lost 5 bases, the J end lost 7 bases, and 14 bases lay between the germline ends. The CDR3 nucleotides are TGTGCCAGCAGCCCAGGGTTCGGAGACGGGGAGCTGTTTTTT. Translation: CASSPGFGDGELFF. Supplemented by reference TRBV11-2 and TRBJ2-2, the full variable domain reads EAGVAQSPRYKIIEKRQSVAFWCNPISGHATLYWYQQILGQGPKLLIQFQNNGVVDDSQLPKDRFSAERLKGVDSTLKIQPAKLEDSAVYLCASSPGFGDGELFFGEGSRLTVL.

This clone is medium-sized by share. J is TRBJ1-1 and V is TRBV9; tentatively, D is TRBD1 (6 bases). Looked up from germline, CDR1 is SGDLS and CDR2 is YYNGEE. Trimming left V 3 bases short and J 1 base short, with 13 bases between. There are 15 residues in the CDR3. This CDR3 is CASSDRQDTNTEAFF. The CDR3 coding sequence is TGTGCCAGCAGCGACCGACAGGACACGAACACTGAAGCTTTCTTT.

The gene calls are TRBV29-1 and TRBJ2-7; no firm D call. Germline-derived CDR1 and CDR2 are SQVTM and ANQGSEA. Trimming shortened V by 6 bases and J by 2 bases, and 14 bases separated the two germline ends. The CDR3 is 13 amino acids. This CDR3 reads CSVLTSSPYEQYF. In DNA form, the CDR3 reads TGCAGCGTACTAACCTCTTCCCCCTACGAGCAGTACTTC.

V is TRBV5-1 and J is TRBJ1-3; D is uncertain. The CDR3 runs 15 residues. CDR1 and CDR2 (germline): SGHRS, YFSETQ. The V end lost 4 bases, the J end lost 4 bases, and 15 bases lay between the germline ends. The CDR3 DNA reads TGCGCCAGCAGCCCCACGTTGGGCGCCGGAAACACCATATATTTT. Translating it yields CASSPTLGAGNTIYF. The full variable domain, completed using reference TRBV5-1 and TRBJ1-3, is KAGVTQTPRYLIKTRGQQVTLSCSPISGHRSVSWYQQTPGQGLQFLFEYFSETQRNKGNFPGRFSGRQFSNSRSEMNVSTLELGDSALYLCASSPTLGAGNTIYFGEGSWLTVV.

The rearrangement joins TRBV19 to TRBJ1-5; weak D call: TRBD1 (5 bases). In germline, CDR1 is LNHDA, CDR2 SQIVND (reference sequence). Trimming removed 6 bases at V and 6 bases at J, with 18 bases between. This CDR3 has 15 residues. The CDR3: CASSPGVGAGQPQHF. CDR3 in DNA: TGTGCCAGTAGCCCGGGGGTTGGGGCTGGTCAGCCCCAGCATTTT.

This rearrangement joins TRBV7-9 to TRBJ2-5; D uncertain. The J call is doubtful: the DNA matches TRBJ2-7 better. CDR1 is SEHNR, CDR2 FQNEAQ, per germline (reference sequence). The CDR3 runs to 14 residues. This CDR3 is CASSPGGGSYEQYF. The CDR3 DNA follows: TGTGCCAGCAGCCCGGGTGGCGGTTCCTACGAGCAGTACTTC.

The chain has TRBV7-6 and TRBJ2-7, with 8 positions matching TRBD1. V lost 5 bases, J lost 4 bases, and 4 bases stayed unmatched. CDR3 size: 13 residues. Germline CDR1 and CDR2: SGHVS and FNYEAQ. As DNA, the CDR3 is TGTGCCAGCAGCGAGGGACAGGAGTACGAGCAGTACTTC. Its protein product is CASSEGQEYEQYF.